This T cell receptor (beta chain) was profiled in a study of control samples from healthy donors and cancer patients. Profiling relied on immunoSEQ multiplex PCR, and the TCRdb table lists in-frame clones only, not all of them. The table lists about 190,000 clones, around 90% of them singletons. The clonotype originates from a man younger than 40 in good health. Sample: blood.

Written as DNA, the CDR3 is TGTGCCTGGAGTGTAAGTCCTAATAGGGGGGAAGCTTTCTTT. Translation gives CAWSVSPNRGEAFF. The J gene is TRBJ1-1, the V gene TRBV30, with a possible D match to TRBD1 (6 bases). Trimming took 0 bases from V and 8 from J, leaving 16 bases between them. The germline gives CDR1 GTSNPN, CDR2 SVGIG (reference sequence). This CDR3 spans 14 amino acids.